Sequencing of this TCR beta chain was carried out in a study of cytomegalovirus exposure and HLA in healthy donors. Amplification used 60 Vbeta primers and 13 Jbeta primers. The method was immunoSEQ multiplex PCR; TCRdb's version includes in-frame clones alone and lacks a portion of them. The top ten clones hold roughly 2.3% of a sample with fewer than 350,000 clones, 70% to 90% of them seen once. The donors gave bone marrow, and they were healthy. The V and J ends lost 4 bases and 5 bases, in that order; junction bases with no gene match: 11. This CDR3 spans 15 amino acids. Germline values: CDR1 SGHRS, CDR2 YFSETQ. Study-wide results and caveats: Rarity held for most TCR sequences, but there were some public TCRs that occurred in many donors.

A note on this clone: The antigen is not known.

The V call is TRBV5-1, the J call TRBJ2-5; 7 nucleotides agree with TRBD2. The source of this sequence is a woman aged 18 to 35 in good health and CMV-seronegative. The sequenced material came from PBMCs. This chain's CDR3 is CASSRSLAIGETQYF. CDR3 in DNA: TGCGCCAGCAGCCGTTCACTAGCGATCGGGGAGACCCAGTACTTC.